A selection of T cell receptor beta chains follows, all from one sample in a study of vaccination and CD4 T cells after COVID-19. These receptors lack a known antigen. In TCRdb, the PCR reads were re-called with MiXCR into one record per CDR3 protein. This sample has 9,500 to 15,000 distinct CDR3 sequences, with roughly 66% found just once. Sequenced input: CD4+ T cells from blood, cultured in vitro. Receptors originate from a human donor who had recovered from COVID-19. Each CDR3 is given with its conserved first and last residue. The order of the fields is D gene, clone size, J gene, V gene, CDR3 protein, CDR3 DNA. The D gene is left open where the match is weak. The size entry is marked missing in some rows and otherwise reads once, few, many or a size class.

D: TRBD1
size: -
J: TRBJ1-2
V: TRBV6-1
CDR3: CASSLTGGVNYGYTF
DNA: TGTGCCAGCAGTCTGACAGGGGGAGTTAACTATGGCTACACCTTC

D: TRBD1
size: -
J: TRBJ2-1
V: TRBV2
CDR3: CASRNDRGPHNEQFF
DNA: TGTGCCAGCAGAAACGACAGGGGTCCCCACAATGAGCAGTTCTTC

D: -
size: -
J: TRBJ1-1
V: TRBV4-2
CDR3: CASSQDPRVTNTEAFF
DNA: TGTGCCAGCAGCCAAGATCCCCGGGTTACGAACACTGAAGCTTTCTTT

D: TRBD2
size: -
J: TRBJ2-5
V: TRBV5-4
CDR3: CASSPLPGAGVRETQYF
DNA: TGTGCCAGCAGCCCCTTACCTGGAGCGGGAGTGAGAGAGACCCAGTACTTC

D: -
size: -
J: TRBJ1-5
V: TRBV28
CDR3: CASSLRGGASNQPQHF
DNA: TGTGCCAGCAGTTTAAGGGGGGGTGCGAGCAATCAGCCCCAGCATTTT

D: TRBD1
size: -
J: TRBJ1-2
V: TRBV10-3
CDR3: CAISARSGAGGVRSQTVYGYTF
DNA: TGTGCCATCAGTGCGCGGTCGGGGGCAGGGGGCGTAAGAAGCCAAACTGTATATGGCTACACCTTC

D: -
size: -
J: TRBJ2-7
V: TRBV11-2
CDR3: CASRSLAGEYEQYF
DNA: TGTGCCAGCAGGTCGCTGGCGGGTGAGTACGAGCAGTACTTC

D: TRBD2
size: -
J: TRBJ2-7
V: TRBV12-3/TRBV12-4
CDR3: CASSLGVSGENYEQYF
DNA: TGTGCCAGCAGTTTAGGGGTAAGCGGGGAAAACTACGAGCAGTACTTC

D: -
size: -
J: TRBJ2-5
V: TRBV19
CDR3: CASRSDSQETQYF
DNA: TGTGCCAGTAGAAGTGACAGCCAAGAGACCCAGTACTTC

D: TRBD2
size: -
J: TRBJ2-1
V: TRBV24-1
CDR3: CATSDLTDSGRGAYNEQFF
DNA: TGTGCCACCAGTGATTTGACCGATAGCGGGAGGGGAGCTTACAATGAGCAGTTCTTC

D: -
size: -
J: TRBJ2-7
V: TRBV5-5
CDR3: CASSLVQAAYEQYF
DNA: TGTGCCAGCAGCTTGGTGCAGGCCGCCTACGAGCAGTACTTC

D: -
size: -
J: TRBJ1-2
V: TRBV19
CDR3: CASSRGARRNYGYTF
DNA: TGTGCCAGTAGTCGGGGGGCCCGGAGGAACTATGGCTACACCTTC

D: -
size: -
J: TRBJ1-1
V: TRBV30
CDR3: CAWRAQRVWTEAFF
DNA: TGTGCCTGGAGGGCACAGAGGGTTTGGACTGAAGCTTTCTTT

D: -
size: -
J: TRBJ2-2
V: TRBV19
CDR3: CASSMFGQRNTGELFF
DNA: TGTGCCAGTAGTATGTTCGGACAGCGAAACACCGGGGAGCTGTTTTTT

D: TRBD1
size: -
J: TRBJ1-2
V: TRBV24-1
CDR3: CATSDATGTGGNYGYTF
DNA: TGTGCCACCAGTGATGCTACCGGGACAGGGGGGAACTATGGCTACACCTTC

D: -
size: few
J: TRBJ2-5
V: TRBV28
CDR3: CASSYGGAGETQYF
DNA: TGTGCCAGCAGTTATGGCGGGGCTGGGGAGACCCAGTACTTC

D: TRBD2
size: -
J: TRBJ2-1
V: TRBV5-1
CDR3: CASKPGGSPYNEQFF
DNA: TGCGCCAGCAAACCTGGCGGGAGTCCCTACAATGAGCAGTTCTTC

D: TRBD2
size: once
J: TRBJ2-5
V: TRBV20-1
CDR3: CSAETGVAGDQETQYF
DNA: TGCAGTGCCGAGACCGGGGTAGCGGGAGATCAAGAGACCCAGTACTTC

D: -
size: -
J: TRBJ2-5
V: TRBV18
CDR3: CASSTDQGETQYF
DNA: TGTGCCAGCTCAACCGACCAGGGAGAGACCCAGTACTTC

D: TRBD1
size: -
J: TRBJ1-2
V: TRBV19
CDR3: CASSAGQGWVSGYTF
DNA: TGTGCCAGTAGTGCCGGACAGGGATGGGTATCGGGCTACACCTTC

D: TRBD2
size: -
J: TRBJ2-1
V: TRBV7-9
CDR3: CASSPPTSGGYNEQFF
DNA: TGTGCCAGCAGCCCTCCTACTAGCGGGGGATACAATGAGCAGTTCTTC